The source of this TCR beta chain is a study of regulatory T cells in long-lasting Graves disease. About the study: Graves' patients, newly diagnosed, had taken antithyroid drugs under 3 months.

The study's findings and limits: Persistent patients had more shared public clonotypes (2,741) than new patients (about 900). Persistent disease samples used TRBV28, TRBJ1-2 and TRBJ2-5 preferentially.

There are many counts of this clonotype. What it binds is not known. The germline CDR1 and CDR2 sequences are SGHAT and FQNNGV. The CDR3 sequence is 14 residues long. The V segment lost 5 bases and the J segment 5 bases; nucleotides outside the gene matches: 5. Time point here: newly diagnosed GD, antithyroid drugs for less than 3 months. The TCR library was made from RNA extracted from PBMCs. With iRepertoire HTBI primers and Arm-PCR of CDR3 regions, TCR beta libraries were built. TCRdb independently ran MiXCR on the multiplex PCR reads; one entry per CDR3 protein. Altogether 400,000 to 500,000 distinct CDR3 sequences are present, roughly 17% being singletons, with the ten largest covering roughly 10%. This sample also belongs to another study, concerning T cells in Graves' hyperthyroidism and ophthalmopathy. From that report: A model of 13 V-J features distinguished ophthalmopathy from stable hyperthyroidism.

The source is a woman aged 25 to 39 with Graves disease. V and J are TRBV11-2 and TRBJ2-1, with TRBD2 matching 8 bases. Specimen: peripheral blood mononuclear cells (PBMCs), collected at new diagnosis, from a patient treated with antithyroid drugs. The CDR3 reads CASSRSGTNNEQFF. The CDR3 DNA reads as TGTGCCAGCAGCCGTAGCGGGACGAACAATGAGCAGTTCTTC.